Here is one T cell receptor (beta chain) with its context. No cognate antigen has been identified for it. The sample holds no much larger clone one base away, and base qualities are not on file. The CDR3 runs 15 residues from the cysteine to the phenylalanine. The only DNA kept is the CDR3, 45 bases in frame from the first base. CDR1 and CDR2, per the germline V gene, are SNHLY and FYNNEI. V is pruned by 4 bases and J by 1 base, leaving 4 bases of the junction without a gene match. The data are from a study of CD8+CD57+ T cells in acquired aplastic anemia (dated by TCRdb to the late 2010s). In the study overall: On average, sorted CD4+ and CD8+ cells yielded around 3.4 ug of extracted DNA, with a range of about 0.19 to 30 ug. CD8+CD57+ expansion was defined as a frequency above the mean frequency observed in healthy subjects. Study-wide findings and limitations: Patients and healthy controls showed no significant difference in CD8+ Simpson's diversity (P=0.060). Roughly 29 CD8+ CDR3 sequences were found to be shared between patients and controls, but these sequences appeared to be highly expressed in patients and within the immunodominant clones of the patients.

The patients picked for sequencing were ones in whom flow cytometry had shown an expansion of CD8+CD57+ cells. Every patient had a diagnosis of severe acquired aplastic anemia based on International Study of Aplastic Anemia and Agranulocytosis and Camitta criteria. Patients had received no therapy at the time of blood sampling. The study deep-sequenced TCR repertoires of sorted CD4+ and CD8+ blood T cells from severe aplastic anemia patients and healthy subjects. Patients were enrolled in the USA under clinicaltrials.gov protocols 00001620, 01623167, 00001397, 00071045, 00081523 and 00961064. Ficoll-Paque density gradient centrifugation was used to isolate peripheral blood mononuclear cells. Before DNA extraction, CD4+ and CD8+ T cells were sorted with FACS or magnetic beads. TCR beta VDJ combination and CDR3 sequence profiling used genomic DNA as the template. An Illumina HiSeq 2000 was used for TCR repertoire sequencing. The published analysis was carried out like this. TRBV/TRBJ rearrangement plots, CDR3 size and DJ length profiles, and Simpson's diversity index were used to evaluate the repertoires. The most abundant DNA sequence in the deep sequencing data was taken as the immunodominant clone. CDR3 amino acid sequences were screened for sharing across subjects and were compared with published repertoires and the VDJdb database. TCRdb reanalyzed the raw reads on its own, using fastp at Q25 for trimming and MiXCR for clone calling, and kept in-frame beta chains. Each CDR3 protein appears once, grouped with its most common genes and DNA. These V and J calls originate from TCRdb's pipeline instead of the authors' own analysis. This sample has approximately 200,000 distinct CDR3 sequences in its table, and under 55% of those were observed once. Just under 20% of the sample is taken by the ten largest.

This sequence was found in a human donor with aplastic anemia. The sample consisted of sorted CD4+, CD8+, or CD8+CD57+ T cells (not recorded which) from PBMCs. The chain joins TRBV2 to TRBJ2-3, with 8 middle bases fitting TRBD2. The DNA is TGTGCCAGCAGTGTAGGGCGGGGGGGCACAGATACGCAGTATTTT. This is translated as CASSVGRGGTDTQYF.